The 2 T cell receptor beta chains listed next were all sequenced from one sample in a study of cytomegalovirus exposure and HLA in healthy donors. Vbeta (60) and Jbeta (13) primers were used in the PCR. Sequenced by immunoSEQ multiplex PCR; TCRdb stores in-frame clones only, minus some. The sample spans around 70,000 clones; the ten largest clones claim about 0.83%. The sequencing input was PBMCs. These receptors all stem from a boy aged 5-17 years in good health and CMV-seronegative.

CDR3 bases: TGTGCCATCAGTTCGCGCGGGACAGAATATGGCTACACCTTC. Translated: CAISSRGTEYGYTF. The chain joins TRBV10-3 to TRBJ1-2, with 7 bases aligning to TRBD1. The germline V gene encodes CDR1 ENHRY and CDR2 SYGVKD. The CDR3 covers 14 residues. Trimming took 5 bases from V and 5 from J; bases not matched to a gene: 8.

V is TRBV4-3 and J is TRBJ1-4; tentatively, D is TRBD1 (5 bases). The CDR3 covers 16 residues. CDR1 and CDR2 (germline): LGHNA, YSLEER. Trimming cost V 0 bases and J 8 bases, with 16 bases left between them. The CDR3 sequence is CASSQDPLGLGEKLFF. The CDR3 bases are TGCGCCAGCAGCCAAGATCCTCTGGGGCTGGGAGAAAAACTGTTTTTT.